This T cell receptor beta chain was observed in a study of prognosis after radiotherapy for stage I lung cancer. This clonotype is medium-sized within its sample. CDR3 length: 11 residues. V gave up 5 bases and J gave up 2 bases, with 4 bases separating them. Genomic DNA provided the template from which TCR beta CDR3 was amplified by two-round multiplex PCR. The authors ran first-round PCR with primers specific to each TRBV and TRBJ gene. Each CDR3 protein gets one entry after TCRdb re-called the multiplex PCR reads with MiXCR. The table lists over 14,000 distinct CDR3 sequences, about 27% of them singletons.

Sequenced here: PBMCs, sampled before or after stereotactic body radiation therapy (not recorded which). This chain links TRBV12-3 or TRBV12-4 with TRBJ2-7; D is ambiguous. The TCR originated in a donor over 45 with non-small cell lung cancer. CDR3: CASSRAYEQYF. The CDR3 nucleotides are TGTGCCAGCAGTCGGGCCTACGAGCAGTACTTC.